The clone carrying this T cell receptor beta chain was recorded many times. Its matching antigen is unknown. The data derive from a study of glioma-infiltrating T cells. Study-level results: Gliomas, especially low-grade, showed above-expected tissue-blood divergence; non-neoplastic patients showed below.

The iRepertoire nested amplicon-rescue multiplex PCR amplified TCR alpha and beta CDR3s from RNA. Via MiXCR, TCRdb re-called the multiplex PCR reads, giving one row per CDR3 protein. The sample has approximately 100,000 distinct CDR3 sequences, approximately 26% seen once. V lost 4 bases and J lost 2; bases outside the gene matches: 10. CDR1 and CDR2 (germline): MDHEN, SYDVKM. The CDR3 loop spans 17 amino acids. The sequenced sample consisted of glioma tissue, nonneoplastic brain tissue, or PBMCs (not recorded which). This TCR came from a human donor with low-grade glioma or glioblastoma, undergoing nonglioma brain surgery, or in good health (not recorded which). The chain employs TRBV28 and TRBJ1-3; TRBD1 aligns across 8 bases. The CDR3 sequence is CASSSTLLQGAGNTIYF. For the CDR3, the DNA is TGTGCCAGCAGTTCGACTCTCCTACAGGGGGCTGGAAACACCATATATTTT.